These T cell receptor beta chains were read from a single sample in a study of T cells in localized non-small cell lung cancer. Sequencing was performed with immunoSEQ multiplex PCR; in TCRdb, only in-frame clones are kept and a portion is missing. The data hold roughly 17,000 clones, with around 80% observed a single time. The material sequenced was peripheral blood, taken before any cancer treatment. The receptors stem from an older male donor with stage III lung adenocarcinoma. The CDR3 runs from the conserved cysteine through the conserved F or W. D genes are given only for firm matches. Size values are once, few and many counts, or a class for expanded clones, and some rows have none.

CDR3 protein: CATSRPSRDEQFF
CDR3 DNA: TGTGCCACCTCCCGGCCATCGAGGGATGAGCAGTTCTTC
V gene: TRBV10-3
J gene: TRBJ2-1
D gene: NA
clone size: NA

CDR3 protein: CASRTTYTDTQYF
CDR3 DNA: TGCGCCAGCAGGACTACTTACACAGATACGCAGTATTTT
V gene: TRBV10-2
J gene: TRBJ2-3
D gene: NA
clone size: NA

CDR3 protein: CASSSQTGVGYGYTF
CDR3 DNA: TGTGCCAGCAGCTCCCAGACAGGGGTCGGCTATGGCTACACCTTC
V gene: TRBV9
J gene: TRBJ1-2
D gene: TRBD1
clone size: few

CDR3 protein: CASSHPGGRQGVEQYF
CDR3 DNA: TGTGCCAGCAGCCACCCAGGCGGGCGGCAGGGAGTGGAGCAGTACTTC
V gene: TRBV5-6
J gene: TRBJ2-7
D gene: NA
clone size: NA

CDR3 protein: CASSLGGPSPYEQYF
CDR3 DNA: TGTGCCAGCAGCTTAGGGGGGCCGAGCCCCTACGAGCAGTACTTC
V gene: TRBV7-3
J gene: TRBJ2-7
D gene: NA
clone size: NA

CDR3 protein: CASSADLAGALYEQYF
CDR3 DNA: TGTGCCAGTAGTGCCGACCTAGCGGGGGCCCTCTACGAGCAGTACTTC
V gene: TRBV19
J gene: TRBJ2-7
D gene: TRBD2
clone size: NA

CDR3 protein: CASSREGVLTEAFF
CDR3 DNA: TGTGCCAGCTCACGAGAGGGGGTTTTGACTGAAGCTTTCTTT
V gene: TRBV18
J gene: TRBJ1-1
D gene: NA
clone size: NA

CDR3 protein: CASSFSTGEQFF
CDR3 DNA: TGTGCCAGCAGCTTCTCCACGGGTGAGCAGTTCTTC
V gene: TRBV5-6
J gene: TRBJ2-1
D gene: NA
clone size: NA

CDR3 protein: CASSPRIPDREQETQYF
CDR3 DNA: TGTGCCAGCAGCCCCAGGATCCCAGACAGGGAACAAGAGACCCAGTACTTC
V gene: TRBV7-6
J gene: TRBJ2-5
D gene: TRBD1
clone size: NA

CDR3 protein: CASSFQGARPNTEAFF
CDR3 DNA: TGTGCCAGCAGTTTCCAGGGGGCTCGGCCGAACACTGAAGCTTTCTTT
V gene: TRBV27
J gene: TRBJ1-1
D gene: TRBD1
clone size: NA

CDR3 protein: CASSTGGSNEKLFF
CDR3 DNA: TGTGCCAGCAGTACCGGGGGTTCAAATGAAAAACTGTTTTTT
V gene: TRBV6-1
J gene: TRBJ1-4
D gene: NA
clone size: NA

CDR3 protein: CASSSPGGANSYEQYF
CDR3 DNA: TGTGCCAGCAGCTCACCAGGGGGGGCGAACTCCTACGAGCAGTACTTC
V gene: TRBV5-4
J gene: TRBJ2-7
D gene: NA
clone size: NA

CDR3 protein: CASSPLGGTEAFF
CDR3 DNA: TGTGCCAGCAGCCCACTCGGCGGGACTGAAGCTTTCTTT
V gene: TRBV7-9
J gene: TRBJ1-1
D gene: NA
clone size: NA

CDR3 protein: CASRQDPNYGYTF
CDR3 DNA: TGTGCCAGCAGGCAGGACCCTAACTATGGCTACACCTTC
V gene: TRBV5-8
J gene: TRBJ1-2
D gene: NA
clone size: once

CDR3 protein: CAGGSMEGFSTETQYF
CDR3 DNA: TGTGCCGGCGGTTCCATGGAGGGTTTCTCTACGGAGACCCAGTACTTC
V gene: TRBV6-5
J gene: TRBJ2-5
D gene: NA
clone size: NA

CDR3 protein: CASSESLAGNIQYF
CDR3 DNA: TGCGCCAGCAGTGAATCTTTGGCTGGAAACATTCAGTACTTC
V gene: TRBV10-1
J gene: TRBJ2-4
D gene: NA
clone size: NA